Shown below are 30 T cell receptor beta chains from a single sample sequenced in a study of CXCR3-negative and CXCR3-positive naive CD8 T cells. The libraries of TRB cDNA were constructed through 5' RACE using UMI labels. TCRdb reprocessed the 5' RACE reads and keeps a single row for each CDR3 protein, giving no DNA. This sample's table has 100,000 to 150,000 distinct CDR3 sequences. Sequencing used naive CXCR3- CD8+ T cells from blood. Sample subset: CD45RO-CCR7+CD27+CD95- naive CD8+ T cells lacking CXCR3 (TNR3-). The receptors derive from a human donor in good health. Some clones in this sample may be carry-over from other donors' samples.

The V gene is TRBV7-6, the J gene TRBJ2-3; as DNA is missing, the TRBD2 call by TCRdb cannot be tested. Germline CDR1 reads SGHVS; CDR2 reads FNYEAQ. The CDR3 sequence is 17 residues long. CDR3 protein: CASSFDQRGVTADTQYF.

The chain couples TRBV7-2 to TRBJ2-1; TCRdb picks TRBD1, but there is no DNA to check that call. The CDR3 covers 17 residues. Germline V lookup: CDR1 SGHTA, CDR2 FQGNSA. The CDR3 sequence is CASSLTPGPPSYNEQFF. The full variable domain, rest sourced from reference TRBV7-2 and TRBJ2-1, is GAGVSQSPSNKVTEKGKDVELRCDPISGHTALYWYRQSLGQGLEFLIYFQGNSAPDKSGLPSDRFSAERTGGSVSTLTIQRTQQEDSAVYLCASSLTPGPPSYNEQFFGPGTRLTVL.

The chain combines TRBV12-3 or TRBV12-4 with TRBJ2-5; the TRBD1 assignment by TCRdb is unverifiable without DNA. The CDR3 is made up of 14 amino acids. The CDR3 spells CASYLGTGGETQYF.

This chain uses TRBV12-3 or TRBV12-4 with TRBJ2-7. There are 11 residues in the CDR3. CDR3: CASAWNDEQYF.

The chain has TRBV29-1 and TRBJ2-7; TCRdb gives TRBD1 as the D gene, but with no DNA this cannot be confirmed. There are 12 residues in the CDR3. Germline CDR1 SQVTM, CDR2 ANQGSEA. CDR3 sequence reads: CSVEVWGTEQYF.

V and J are TRBV20-1 and TRBJ2-7. This CDR3 is built from 14 residues. Germline V lookup: CDR1 DFQATT, CDR2 SNEGSKA (reference sequence). CDR3 loop: CSARDRDIPYEQYF.

The chain is built from TRBV20-1 and TRBJ2-5; TCRdb designates TRBD2, a call that cannot be tested without DNA. The germline V gene encodes CDR1 DFQATT and CDR2 SNEGSKA (reference sequence). The CDR3 totals 16 residues. CDR3 region: CSARDAGLASQETQYF.

This rearrangement joins TRBV9 to TRBJ2-7; TCRdb selects TRBD1, and the lack of DNA leaves this call unchecked. The CDR3 runs to 17 residues. Germline V CDR1 and CDR2: SGDLS, YYNGEE. The CDR3 spells CASSARKDGTTSYEQYF.

The gene calls are TRBV27 and TRBJ1-5; without DNA, the TCRdb call of TRBD1 cannot be checked. Germline CDR1 MNHEY, CDR2 SMNVEV (reference sequence). The CDR3 extends over 17 amino acids. CDR3 sequence reads: CASSLTGTGITHQPQHF.

V is TRBV20-1 and J is TRBJ2-7; TCRdb proposes TRBD2, but this gene call is untestable without DNA. Germline V gene sequence: CDR1 DFQATT, CDR2 SNEGSKA (reference sequence). CDR3 length: 14 amino acids. This chain's CDR3 is CSARDDLATYEQYF.

The rearrangement uses TRBV25-1 and TRBJ1-2; the D gene TCRdb calls, TRBD1, cannot be checked with no DNA. Germline V gene lookup returns CDR1 MGHDK and CDR2 SYGVNS. This CDR3 is built from 12 residues. This CDR3 reads CASSDGGYGYTF.

J is TRBJ2-7 and V is TRBV6-6; without DNA, the TCRdb call of TRBD1 cannot be checked. Germline assignment: CDR1 MNHNY and CDR2 SVGAGI (reference sequence). The CDR3 sequence is 19 residues long. Here the CDR3 reads CASSYSNGGPDLLPYEQYF.

The rearrangement uses TRBV9 and TRBJ2-2; TCRdb indicates TRBD2, and absent DNA this call remains unverified. Germline V lookup: CDR1 SGDLS, CDR2 YYNGEE. The CDR3 spans 18 residues. The CDR3: CASKAGLAGDDGTGELFF.

The chain employs TRBV5-1 and TRBJ2-4. CDR3 size: 16 residues. Germline values: CDR1 SGHRS, CDR2 YFSETQ. The chain's CDR3 is CASSLVDTSAKNIQYF.

The rearrangement joins TRBV29-1 to TRBJ1-1. Germline V CDR1 and CDR2: SQVTM, ANQGSEA. The CDR3 is made up of 15 amino acids. The CDR3 here is CSVVGGVRAGAEAFF.

The rearrangement joins TRBV12-3 or TRBV12-4 to TRBJ2-3; the D call of TRBD2 rests on TCRdb alone, since no DNA is present to check it. The CDR3 is 16 residues long. This CDR3 is CASSPGTSVITDTQYF.

J is TRBJ2-7 and V is TRBV29-1. The CDR3 loop spans 14 amino acids. Germline V gene lookup returns CDR1 SQVTM and CDR2 ANQGSEA. CDR3 loop: CSVEDPSTSYEQYF.

V is TRBV29-1 and J is TRBJ2-3; the D gene TCRdb calls, TRBD2, cannot be checked with no DNA. The CDR3 has 12 residues. Germline V gene sequence: CDR1 SQVTM, CDR2 ANQGSEA. The chain's CDR3 is CSARSATDTQYF.

CDR3 sequence reads: CASRQSSYNEQFF. The chain has TRBV5-5 and TRBJ2-1. The CDR3 sequence is 13 residues long. Germline V gives CDR1 SGHKS, CDR2 YYEKEE (reference sequence).

The gene calls are TRBV15 and TRBJ1-5; TCRdb's D call, TRBD1, is unchecked because there is no DNA. Germline lookup yields CDR1 LNHNV and CDR2 YYDKDF (reference sequence). This CDR3 is built from 14 residues. The CDR3 loop reads CATHGGASNQPQHF.

The chain is built from TRBV29-1 and TRBJ2-2; TCRdb calls TRBD1, which cannot be checked without DNA. This CDR3 contains 13 residues. The germline V gene encodes CDR1 SQVTM and CDR2 ANQGSEA. This chain's CDR3 is CSARRGVSGELFF.

The chain recombines TRBV7-2 with TRBJ2-1; TCRdb's D call of TRBD2 is untestable without DNA. Germline values: CDR1 SGHTA, CDR2 FQGNSA. This CDR3 is 16 amino acids long. The CDR3 loop reads CASSLGGLAGDNEQFF.

The chain joins TRBV5-1 to TRBJ2-3; TCRdb designates TRBD1, a call that cannot be tested without DNA. Per germline, CDR1 SGHRS and CDR2 YFSETQ. The length of the CDR3 is 16 residues. The CDR3 is CASNIATGASTDTQYF.

The CDR3 protein is CASSSRLGAEQYF. The V call is TRBV28, the J call TRBJ2-7; lacking DNA, the TRBD1 call made by TCRdb goes unchecked. The CDR3 covers 13 residues. CDR1 and CDR2 (germline): MDHEN, SYDVKM.

The chain is built from TRBV4-1 and TRBJ2-7; checking the TCRdb D call of TRBD1 is not possible without DNA. Germline V gene sequence: CDR1 MGHRA, CDR2 YSYEKL. The CDR3 loop spans 14 amino acids. This chain's CDR3 is CASSYRTGAYEQYF.

The rearrangement links TRBV7-7 to TRBJ2-3; lacking DNA, the TRBD1 call made by TCRdb goes unchecked. Germline lookup yields CDR1 SSHAT and CDR2 FNYEAQ (reference sequence). This CDR3 is built from 16 residues. CDR3 region: CASSPGGRGGTDTQYF.

The chain is built from TRBV24-1 and TRBJ2-1; TCRdb picks TRBD1, but there is no DNA to check that call. Per the germline V gene, CDR1 is KGHDR and CDR2 is SFDVKD. CDR3 length: 12 amino acids. The CDR3 protein is CATGGVDNEQFF.

The J gene is TRBJ2-3, the V gene TRBV5-1; absent DNA, TCRdb's TRBD1 call cannot be checked. Germline CDR1 is SGHRS and CDR2 is YFSETQ. This CDR3 is 16 amino acids long. The CDR3 sequence is CASSLLGGASTDTQYF. Full variable domain (remainder filled in from reference TRBV5-1 and TRBJ2-3): KAGVTQTPRYLIKTRGQQVTLSCSPISGHRSVSWYQQTPGQGLQFLFEYFSETQRNKGNFPGRFSGRQFSNSRSEMNVSTLELGDSALYLCASSLLGGASTDTQYFGPGTRLTVL.

V is TRBV4-3 and J is TRBJ2-3; TCRdb returns TRBD2, unconfirmable since there is no DNA. In germline, CDR1 is LGHNA, CDR2 YSLEER. The CDR3 is 17 residues long. The CDR3 sequence: CASSQDRPREVTDTQYF.

This chain links TRBV27 with TRBJ2-4; TCRdb selects TRBD1, and the lack of DNA leaves this call unchecked. Germline lookup yields CDR1 MNHEY and CDR2 SMNVEV (reference sequence). This CDR3 comprises 13 residues. Here the CDR3 reads CASSAGVFGIQYF.